The source of this TCR beta chain is a study of T cell responses to AZD1222 COVID-19 vaccine. Whole-study findings and limits: Baseline seropositives among AZD1222 recipients totaled only 5 to 7. The donor group comprised mostly white British people and more females; the analysis possibly underestimated clonal diversity.

About this clone: What it binds is not known.

The method was immunoSEQ multiplex PCR; TCRdb's version includes in-frame clones alone and lacks a portion of them. The data contain 150,000 or so clones, about nine tenths of them seen just once; the ten biggest clones take up 5% to 6.5%. This TCR was recovered from an adult who received the AZD1222 COVID-19 vaccine. Sequenced material: peripheral blood, taken 28 days after the second AZD1222 dose.

The CDR3 reads CASSPGSRNSPLHF. The CDR3 DNA reads as TGCGCCAGCAGCCCAGGGTCCCGTAATTCACCCCTCCACTTT. This sequence joins TRBV4-3 and TRBJ1-6, with D possibly TRBD1 on 5 matching bases. Germline lookup yields CDR1 LGHNA and CDR2 YSLEER. There are 14 residues in the CDR3. Trimming cost V 4 bases and J 6 bases, with 10 bases left between them.